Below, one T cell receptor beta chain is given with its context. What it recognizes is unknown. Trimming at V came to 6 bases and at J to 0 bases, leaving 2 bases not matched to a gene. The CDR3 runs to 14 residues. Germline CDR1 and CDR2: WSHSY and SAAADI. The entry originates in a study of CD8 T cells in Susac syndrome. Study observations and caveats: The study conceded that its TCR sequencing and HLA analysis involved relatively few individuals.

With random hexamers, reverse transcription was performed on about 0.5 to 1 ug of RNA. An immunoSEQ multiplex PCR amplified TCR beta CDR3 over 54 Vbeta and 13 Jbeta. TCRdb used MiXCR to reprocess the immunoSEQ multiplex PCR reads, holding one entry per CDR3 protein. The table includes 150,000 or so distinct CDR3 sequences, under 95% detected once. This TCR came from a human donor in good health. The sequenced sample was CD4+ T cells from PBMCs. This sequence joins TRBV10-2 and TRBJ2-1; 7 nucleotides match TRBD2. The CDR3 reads CASRGGSSYNEQFF. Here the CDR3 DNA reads TGCGCCAGCAGGGGCGGGAGCTCCTACAATGAGCAGTTCTTC.